The 5 T cell receptor beta chains below come from one sample, sequenced in a study of beta chain features in type 1 diabetes. The investigators reverse transcribed all of the isolated RNA, so they sequenced expressed TCRB transcripts. The repertoire was sequenced with immunoSEQ multiplex PCR; TCRdb's copy has only in-frame clones and lacks some. The sample has 200,000 to 250,000 clones, roughly two thirds seen once. The source material was naive CD4+ T cells from blood. These receptors all come from a young man in good health.

This clone appeared a few times. This rearrangement joins TRBV30 to TRBJ2-6, with 8 bases identical to TRBD1. This CDR3 is built from 14 residues. In germline, CDR1 is GTSNPN, CDR2 SVGIG (reference sequence). Losses at the gene ends were 8 bases for V and 0 bases for J; bases not matched to a gene: 3. The CDR3 reads CAIDRGSGANVLTF. CDR3 nucleotides: TGTGCCATAGACAGGGGCTCTGGGGCCAACGTCCTGACTTTC.

V is TRBV9 and J is TRBJ2-1, with 7 bases matching TRBD2. Per germline, CDR1 SGDLS and CDR2 YYNGEE. Trimming removed 3 bases from V and 9 bases from J; junction bases left unmatched: 3. This CDR3 is 12 amino acids long. CDR3 residues: CASSASGIEQFF. CDR3 DNA sequence: TGTGCCAGCAGCGCCAGCGGGATTGAGCAGTTCTTC.

This clone was detected only a few times. The chain employs TRBV30 and TRBJ2-3; 9 nucleotides line up with TRBD2. V dropped 0 bases and J dropped 1; count of bases not matched to a gene: 2. CDR3 size: 15 residues. CDR1 and CDR2 (germline): GTSNPN, SVGIG (reference sequence). The CDR3 nucleotides read TGTGCCTGGAGTGTACTAGCGGGCCGCACAGATACGCAGTATTTT. Translating gives CAWSVLAGRTDTQYF.

This clone was seen more than once but under ten times. The chain couples TRBV10-3 to TRBJ2-3; TRBD1 is a possible D gene (5 bases). Trimming pared 4 bases from V and 5 bases from J, leaving 13 bases between. CDR1 ENHRY and CDR2 SYGVKD come from the germline V gene. This CDR3 contains 14 residues. The CDR3 reads CAISGGREGDTQYF. In nucleotides, the CDR3 is TGTGCCATCAGTGGAGGCAGGGAAGGAGATACGCAGTATTTT.

V gene TRBV6-1 combines with J gene TRBJ2-3, with no clear D. The CDR3 has 13 residues. Germline V lookup: CDR1 MNHNS, CDR2 SASEGT. V was pared by 4 bases and J by 2 bases, with 7 bases between. The CDR3 reads CASSGQTTDTQYF. In DNA form, the CDR3 reads TGTGCCAGCAGTGGACAAACCACAGATACGCAGTATTTT.